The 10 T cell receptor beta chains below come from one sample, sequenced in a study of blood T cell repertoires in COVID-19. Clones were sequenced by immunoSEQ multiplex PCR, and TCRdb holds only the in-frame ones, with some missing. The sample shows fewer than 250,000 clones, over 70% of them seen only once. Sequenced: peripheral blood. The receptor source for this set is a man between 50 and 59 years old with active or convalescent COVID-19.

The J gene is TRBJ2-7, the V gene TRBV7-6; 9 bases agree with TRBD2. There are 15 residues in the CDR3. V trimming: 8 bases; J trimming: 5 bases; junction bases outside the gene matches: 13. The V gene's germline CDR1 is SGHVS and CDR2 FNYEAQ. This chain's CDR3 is CASSLGGGARNEQYF. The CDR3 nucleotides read TGTGCCAGCTCCCTCGGCGGGGGGGCCAGGAACGAGCAGTACTTC. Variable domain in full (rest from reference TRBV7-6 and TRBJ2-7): GAGVSQSPRYKVTKRGQDVALRCDPISGHVSLYWYRQALGQGPEFLTYFNYEAQQDKSGLPNDRFSAERPEGSISTLTIQRTEQRDSAMYRCASSLGGGARNEQYFGPGTRLTVT.

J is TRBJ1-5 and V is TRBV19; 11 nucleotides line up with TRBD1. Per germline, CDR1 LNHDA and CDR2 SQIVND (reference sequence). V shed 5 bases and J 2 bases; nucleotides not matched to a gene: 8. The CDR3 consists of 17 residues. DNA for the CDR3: TGTGCCAGTAGTCGGGGACAGGGGGAAGGAGGCAATCAGCCCCAGCATTTT. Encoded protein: CASSRGQGEGGNQPQHF.

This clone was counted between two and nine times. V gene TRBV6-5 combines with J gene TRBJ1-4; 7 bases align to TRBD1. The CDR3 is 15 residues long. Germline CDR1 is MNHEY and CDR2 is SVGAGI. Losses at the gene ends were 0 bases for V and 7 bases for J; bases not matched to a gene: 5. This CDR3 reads CASSYSTGRGEKLFF. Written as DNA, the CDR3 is TGTGCCAGCAGTTACTCGACAGGGAGAGGTGAAAAACTGTTTTTT.

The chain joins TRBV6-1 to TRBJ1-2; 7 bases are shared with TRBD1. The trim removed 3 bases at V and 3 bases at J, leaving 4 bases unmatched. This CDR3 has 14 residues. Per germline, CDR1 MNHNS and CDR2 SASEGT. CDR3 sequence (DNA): TGTGCCAGCAGTGAGAGACAGGGATACTATGGCTACACCTTC. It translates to CASSERQGYYGYTF.

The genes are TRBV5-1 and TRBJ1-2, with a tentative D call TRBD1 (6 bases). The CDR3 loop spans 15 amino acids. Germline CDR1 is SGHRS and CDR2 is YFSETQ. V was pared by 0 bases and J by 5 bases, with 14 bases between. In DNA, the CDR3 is TGCGCCAGCAGCTTGGCCTTCGGGACACAGTATGGCTACACCTTC. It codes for CASSLAFGTQYGYTF.

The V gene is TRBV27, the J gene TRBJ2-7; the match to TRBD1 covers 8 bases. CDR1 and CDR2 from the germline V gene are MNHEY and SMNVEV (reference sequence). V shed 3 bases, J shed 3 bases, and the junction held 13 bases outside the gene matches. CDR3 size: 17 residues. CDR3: CASSFRRLQGVNYEQYF. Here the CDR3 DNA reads TGTGCCAGCAGTTTCCGCCGTCTACAGGGGGTCAACTACGAGCAGTACTTC.

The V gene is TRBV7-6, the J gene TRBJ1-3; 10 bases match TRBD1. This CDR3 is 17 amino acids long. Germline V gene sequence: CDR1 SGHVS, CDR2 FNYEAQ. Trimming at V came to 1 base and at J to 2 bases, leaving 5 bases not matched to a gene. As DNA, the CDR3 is TGTGCCAGCAGCTTAGGTGTGACAGGGGGCCCTGGAAACACCATATATTTT. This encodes CASSLGVTGGPGNTIYF.

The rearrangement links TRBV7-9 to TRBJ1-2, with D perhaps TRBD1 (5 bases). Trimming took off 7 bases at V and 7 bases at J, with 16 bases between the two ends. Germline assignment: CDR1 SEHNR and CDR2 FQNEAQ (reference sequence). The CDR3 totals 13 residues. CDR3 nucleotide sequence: TGTGCCAGCAACCCCGGGGGTAGGTCTGGCTACACCTTC. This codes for CASNPGGRSGYTF.

CDR3 loop: CASSQLAGPRGNEQFF. As DNA, the CDR3 is TGCGCCAGCAGCCAACTAGCGGGACCCCGTGGGAATGAGCAGTTCTTC. This chain joins TRBV10-1 and TRBJ2-1, with 10 bases identical to TRBD2. This CDR3 contains 16 residues. Looked up from germline, CDR1 is WNHNN and CDR2 is SYGVQD (reference sequence). The ends lost 6 bases at V and 7 bases at J; junction bases unmatched: 12.

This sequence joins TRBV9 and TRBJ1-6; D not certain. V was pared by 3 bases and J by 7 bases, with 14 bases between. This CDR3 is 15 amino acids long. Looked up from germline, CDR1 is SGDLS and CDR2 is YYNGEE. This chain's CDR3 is CASSEAWTGNSPLHF. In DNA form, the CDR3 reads TGTGCCAGCAGCGAGGCATGGACTGGAAATTCACCCCTCCACTTT.